The rows below give T cell receptor beta chains drawn from one sample of a study of blood T cell repertoires in COVID-19. TCRdb's table, derived via immunoSEQ multiplex PCR, lists solely in-frame clones and lacks some. The table includes 250,000 to 350,000 clones, roughly 84% detected once. What was sequenced was peripheral blood. The receptor source for this set is a human donor with COVID-19, enrolled during active disease. The donor label of this sample is uncertain. CDR3s include the opening cysteine and the closing phenylalanine or tryptophan. Fields, in order: D gene, J gene, V gene, clone size, CDR3 protein, CDR3 DNA. The D gene is left open where the match is weak. The size field is filled for only some rows; it gives once, few, many or a size class.

>-|TRBJ1-4|TRBV5-1|-
CASRTGGLSNEKLFF
TGCGCCAGCAGAACCGGGGGGCTTTCCAATGAAAAACTGTTTTTT
>TRBD2|TRBJ2-5|TRBV28|-
CASRRAGRAFETQYF
TGTGCCAGCAGGAGAGCCGGGAGGGCCTTTGAGACCCAGTACTTC
>TRBD2|TRBJ2-3|TRBV7-2|-
CASSLLAGGPGDTQYF
TGTGCCAGCAGCTTGCTAGCGGGAGGGCCGGGGGATACGCAGTATTTT
>TRBD2|TRBJ2-3|TRBV7-2|-
CASSPRTSGSGADTQYF
TGTGCCAGCAGCCCACGGACTAGCGGGAGTGGGGCAGATACGCAGTATTTT
>-|TRBJ2-5|TRBV19|-
CASSTRTVGETQYF
TGTGCCAGTAGTACCAGGACTGTTGGGGAGACCCAGTACTTC
>TRBD1|TRBJ2-5|TRBV20-1|-
CSASEGARETQYF
TGCAGTGCTAGTGAGGGGGCGCGAGAGACCCAGTACTTC
>-|TRBJ1-2|TRBV19|-
CASSPGGTEYGYTF
TGTGCCAGTAGTCCCGGAGGGACGGAATATGGCTACACCTTC
>TRBD1|TRBJ1-3|TRBV5-6|-
CASRWTGDRGNTIYF
TGTGCCAGCAGATGGACAGGGGATCGGGGAAACACCATATATTTT
>-|TRBJ1-1|TRBV6-5|-
CASIRREVDTEAFF
TGTGCCAGCATCCGCCGGGAGGTTGACACTGAAGCTTTCTTT
>-|TRBJ1-2|TRBV5-4|-
CASSSISLDGYGYTF
TGTGCCAGCAGCTCCATTAGCCTCGATGGGTATGGCTACACCTTC
>TRBD1|TRBJ1-1|TRBV28|-
CASSPTGGLEAFF
TGTGCCAGCAGTCCGACAGGGGGCCTCGAAGCTTTCTTT
>TRBD2|TRBJ2-1|TRBV5-5|-
CASKTTSGTYNEQFF
TGTGCCAGCAAAACGACTAGCGGGACGTACAATGAGCAGTTCTTC
>TRBD2|TRBJ2-1|TRBV10-2|-
CASSGTSGTNEQFF
TGCGCCAGCAGCGGGACTAGCGGTACCAATGAGCAGTTCTTC
>TRBD2|TRBJ2-1|TRBV2|few
CASATGLGVNEQFF
TGTGCCAGCGCGACTGGACTAGGGGTTAATGAGCAGTTCTTC
>-|TRBJ1-2|TRBV5-5|-
CASSSATSILYGYTF
TGTGCCAGCAGCTCCGCTACGAGTATACTCTATGGCTACACCTTC
>TRBD1|TRBJ1-4|TRBV11-2|-
CASSLSPGGEKLFF
TGTGCCAGCAGCTTAAGTCCAGGGGGCGAAAAACTGTTTTTT
>-|TRBJ2-6|TRBV18|once
CASSPRQAGANVLTF
TGTGCCAGCTCACCACGGCAGGCTGGGGCCAACGTCCTGACTTTC
>-|TRBJ2-7|TRBV19|-
CASSITGNSYEQYF
TGTGCCAGTAGCATTACAGGGAACTCCTACGAGCAGTACTTC
>-|TRBJ2-7|TRBV12-3/TRBV12-4|-
CASSLNTYEQYF
TGTGCCAGCAGTCTTAACACCTACGAGCAGTACTTC
>-|TRBJ1-3|TRBV4-3|-
CASSQVSSGNTIYF
TGCGCCAGCAGCCAAGTCAGCTCTGGAAACACCATATATTTT
>-|TRBJ1-5|TRBV7-2|-
CASSSGLQVNQPQHF
TGTGCCAGCAGCTCGGGGTTGCAAGTCAATCAGCCCCAGCATTTT
>TRBD1|TRBJ1-5|TRBV9|-
CASSTGQDGQPQHF
TGTGCCAGCAGCACGGGACAGGACGGTCAGCCCCAGCATTTT
>TRBD1|TRBJ1-1|TRBV7-9|-
CASSSQGATEAFF
TGTGCCAGCAGCTCGCAGGGGGCCACTGAAGCTTTCTTT
>-|TRBJ1-3|TRBV30|-
CAWSAGNTIYF
TGTGCCTGGAGTGCAGGGAACACCATATATTTT
>-|TRBJ1-2|TRBV25-1|-
CASSDNRGNSVSRGYTF
TGTGCCAGCAGTGATAATAGGGGAAATTCCGTATCGAGGGGCTACACCTTC
>TRBD1|TRBJ1-3|TRBV5-1|-
CASRSSTGTGSGNTIYF
TGCGCCAGCAGATCCTCTACGGGGACAGGCTCTGGAAACACCATATATTTT
>-|TRBJ2-1|TRBV7-3|-
CASSLPGSAYNEQFF
TGTGCCAGCAGCTTACCGGGTTCCGCCTACAATGAGCAGTTCTTC
>-|TRBJ2-7|TRBV28|-
CASSFRLADEQYF
TGTGCCAGCAGTTTTCGACTGGCCGACGAGCAGTACTTC
>-|TRBJ2-1|TRBV28|-
CASSLISSSYNEQFF
TGTGCCAGCAGTTTAATCTCGAGCTCCTACAATGAGCAGTTCTTC
>-|TRBJ2-2|TRBV15|-
CATSRGGQNTGELFF
TGTGCCACCAGCAGAGGTGGACAAAACACCGGGGAGCTGTTTTTT
>-|TRBJ1-1|TRBV11-3|-
CASSLGVGGQYTEAFF
TGTGCCAGCAGCTTAGGGGTCGGGGGGCAGTACACTGAAGCTTTCTTT
>TRBD1|TRBJ1-1|TRBV18|-
CASSAQSGQARTEAFF
TGTGCCAGCTCTGCACAATCGGGACAGGCCAGAACTGAAGCTTTCTTT
>-|TRBJ1-2|TRBV30|-
CAWTDDPLGYGYTF
TGTGCCTGGACGGATGACCCCCTAGGCTATGGCTACACCTTC
>-|TRBJ2-3|TRBV11-1|-
CASSLAPSGDTQYF
TGTGCCAGCAGCTTAGCGCCTAGTGGAGATACGCAGTATTTT
>TRBD1|TRBJ1-2|TRBV15|-
CATSRDYGDSYGYTF
TGTGCCACCAGCAGAGATTATGGGGACAGCTATGGCTACACCTTC
>-|TRBJ2-1|TRBV29-1|once
CSVRGRDEQFF
TGCAGCGTTCGGGGAAGGGATGAGCAGTTCTTC
>-|TRBJ1-5|TRBV2|-
CASKIGPGAPQHF
TGTGCCAGCAAGATTGGCCCTGGGGCGCCCCAGCATTTT
>-|TRBJ2-2|TRBV15|-
CATSRERLNTGELFF
TGTGCCACCAGCAGAGAGAGGCTGAACACCGGGGAGCTGTTTTTT
>-|TRBJ1-1|TRBV6-5|-
CASTVQHNSEAFF
TGTGCCAGCACCGTACAGCATAACTCTGAAGCTTTCTTT
>TRBD1|TRBJ1-2|TRBV9|-
CASSAGQGTGYTF
TGTGCCAGCAGCGCCGGACAGGGCACTGGCTACACCTTC
>-|TRBJ2-1|TRBV11-3|-
CASSVGPLGDEQFF
TGTGCCAGCAGTGTCGGCCCTTTAGGGGATGAGCAGTTCTTC
>-|TRBJ2-5|TRBV4-2|-
CASSQDSRGMVRLYF
TGTGCCAGCAGCCAGGATTCCCGCGGGATGGTGCGGCTGTACTTC
>-|TRBJ2-5|TRBV27|-
CASRPAALRGTQYF
TGTGCCAGCAGACCCGCGGCACTCCGAGGGACCCAGTACTTC
>TRBD2|TRBJ2-5|TRBV11-3|-
CASSLGLAEQETQYF
TGTGCCAGCAGCCTGGGACTAGCGGAACAAGAGACCCAGTACTTC
>-|TRBJ2-1|TRBV11-3|-
CASSLVGRNEQFF
TGTGCCAGCAGCTTAGTGGGGAGGAATGAGCAGTTCTTC
>TRBD1|TRBJ1-3|TRBV18|-
CASSPDRAGGNTIYF
TGTGCCAGCTCACCAGACAGGGCGGGAGGAAACACCATATATTTT
>TRBD2|TRBJ2-2|TRBV28|-
CASRGLAGGPGELFF
TGTGCCAGCAGGGGACTAGCGGGAGGGCCCGGGGAGCTGTTTTTT
>TRBD2|TRBJ2-1|TRBV7-7|-
CAVHSGVAGVNKDNEQFF
TGTGCTGTTCACTCTGGGGTAGCGGGAGTTAATAAGGACAATGAGCAGTTCTTC
>TRBD2|TRBJ2-3|TRBV7-2|-
CASSLSSGRTDTQYF
TGTGCCAGCAGCTTATCTAGCGGGAGAACAGATACGCAGTATTTT